The T cell receptor (beta chain) described here comes from a study of CXCR3-negative and CXCR3-positive naive CD8 T cells. Study-wide findings and caveats: CXCR3-positive naive cells carried more hydrophobic TRB CDR3s than CXCR3-negative naive cells did.

The CDR3 sequence is 17 residues long. With respect to this clonotype: Its cognate antigen is unknown.

TRB cDNA was prepared as libraries by UMI-labeled 5' RACE. TCRdb reanalyzed the 5' RACE reads and collapses them to one entry per CDR3 protein, without DNA. The sample data list 120,000 to 150,000 distinct CDR3 sequences. This TCR was sampled from a human donor in good health. Some clones in this sample may be carry-over from other donors' samples. The chain recombines TRBV12-3 or TRBV12-4 with TRBJ2-6; the D gene TCRdb calls, TRBD2, cannot be checked with no DNA. The sequenced sample was naive CXCR3+ CD8+ T cells from blood. Noted subset: CD45RO-CCR7+CD27+CD95- naive CD8+ T cells expressing CXCR3 (TNR3+). The CDR3 reads CASRGKWGEAGANVLTF.